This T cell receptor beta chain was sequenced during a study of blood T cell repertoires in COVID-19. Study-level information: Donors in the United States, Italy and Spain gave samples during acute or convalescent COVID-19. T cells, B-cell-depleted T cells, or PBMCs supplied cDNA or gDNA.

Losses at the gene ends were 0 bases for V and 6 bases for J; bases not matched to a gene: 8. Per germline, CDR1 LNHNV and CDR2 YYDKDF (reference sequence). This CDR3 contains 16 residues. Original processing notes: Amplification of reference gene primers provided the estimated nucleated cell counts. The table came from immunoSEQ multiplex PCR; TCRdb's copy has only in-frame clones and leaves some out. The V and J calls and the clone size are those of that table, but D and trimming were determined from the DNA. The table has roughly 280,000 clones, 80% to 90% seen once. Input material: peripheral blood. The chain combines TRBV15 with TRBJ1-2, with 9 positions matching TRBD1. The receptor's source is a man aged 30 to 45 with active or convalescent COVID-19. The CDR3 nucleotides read TGTGCCACCAGCAGAGAACTGGGACAGGGTTATAATGGCTACACCTTC. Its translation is CATSRELGQGYNGYTF.